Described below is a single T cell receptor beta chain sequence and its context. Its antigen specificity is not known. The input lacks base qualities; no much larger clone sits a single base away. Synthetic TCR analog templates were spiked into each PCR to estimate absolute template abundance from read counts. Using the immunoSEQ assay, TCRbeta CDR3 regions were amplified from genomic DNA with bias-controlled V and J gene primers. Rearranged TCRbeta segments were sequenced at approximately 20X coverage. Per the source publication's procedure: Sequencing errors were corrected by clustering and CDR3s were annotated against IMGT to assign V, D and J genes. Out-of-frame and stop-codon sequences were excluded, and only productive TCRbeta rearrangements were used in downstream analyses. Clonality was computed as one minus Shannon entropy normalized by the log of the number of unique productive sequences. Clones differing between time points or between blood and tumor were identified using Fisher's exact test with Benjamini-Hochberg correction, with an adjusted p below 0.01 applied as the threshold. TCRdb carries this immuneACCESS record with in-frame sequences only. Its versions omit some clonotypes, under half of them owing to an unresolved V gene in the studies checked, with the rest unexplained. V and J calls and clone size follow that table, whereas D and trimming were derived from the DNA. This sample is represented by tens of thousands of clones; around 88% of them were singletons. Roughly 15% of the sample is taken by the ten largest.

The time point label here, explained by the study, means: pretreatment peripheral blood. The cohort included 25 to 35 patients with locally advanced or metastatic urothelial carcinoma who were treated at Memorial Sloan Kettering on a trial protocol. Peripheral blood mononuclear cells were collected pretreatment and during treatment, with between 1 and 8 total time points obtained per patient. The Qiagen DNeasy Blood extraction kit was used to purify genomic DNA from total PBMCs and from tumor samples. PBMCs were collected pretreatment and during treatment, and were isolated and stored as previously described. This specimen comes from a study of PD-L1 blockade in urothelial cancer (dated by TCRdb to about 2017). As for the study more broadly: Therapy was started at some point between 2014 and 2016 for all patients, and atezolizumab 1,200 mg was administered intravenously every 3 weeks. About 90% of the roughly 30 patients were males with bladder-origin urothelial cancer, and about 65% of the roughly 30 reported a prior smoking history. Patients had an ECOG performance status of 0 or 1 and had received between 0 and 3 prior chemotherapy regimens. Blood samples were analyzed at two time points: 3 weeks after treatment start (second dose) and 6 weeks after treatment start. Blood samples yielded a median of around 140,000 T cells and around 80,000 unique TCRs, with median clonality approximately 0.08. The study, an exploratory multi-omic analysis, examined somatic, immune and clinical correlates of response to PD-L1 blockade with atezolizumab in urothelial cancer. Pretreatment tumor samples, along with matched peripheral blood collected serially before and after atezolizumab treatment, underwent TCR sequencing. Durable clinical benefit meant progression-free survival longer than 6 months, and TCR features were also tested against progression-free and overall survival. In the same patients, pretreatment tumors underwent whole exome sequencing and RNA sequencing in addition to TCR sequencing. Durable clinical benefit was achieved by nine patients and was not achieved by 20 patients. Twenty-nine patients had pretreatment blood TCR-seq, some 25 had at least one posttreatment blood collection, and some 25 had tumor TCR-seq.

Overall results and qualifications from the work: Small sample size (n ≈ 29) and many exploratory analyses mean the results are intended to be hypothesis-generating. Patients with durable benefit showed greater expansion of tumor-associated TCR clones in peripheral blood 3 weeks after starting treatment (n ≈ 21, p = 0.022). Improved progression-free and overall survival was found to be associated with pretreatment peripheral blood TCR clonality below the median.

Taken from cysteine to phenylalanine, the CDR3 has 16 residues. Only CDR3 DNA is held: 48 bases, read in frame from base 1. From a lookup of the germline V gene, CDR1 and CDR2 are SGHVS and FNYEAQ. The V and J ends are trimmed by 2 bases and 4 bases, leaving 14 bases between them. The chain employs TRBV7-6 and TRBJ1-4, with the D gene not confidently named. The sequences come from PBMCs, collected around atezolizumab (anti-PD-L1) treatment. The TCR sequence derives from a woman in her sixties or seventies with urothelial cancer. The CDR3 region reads CASSLSGAGYNEKLFF. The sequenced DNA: TGTGCCAGCAGCTTAAGCGGCGCAGGATATAATGAAAAACTGTTTTTT.